Listed here are 3 T cell receptor beta chains from one sample, sequenced in a study of cytomegalovirus exposure and HLA in healthy donors (TCRdb year 2017). Library preparation was by the immunoSEQ multiplex PCR assay. The multiplex PCR relied on a mix of 60 forward primers for TCR Vbeta segments and 13 reverse primers for TCR Jbeta segments. Held by TCRdb, this immuneACCESS table contains in-frame sequences only and omits some clones. Under half of the omission traces to an unresolved V gene where checked; the cause of the rest is unknown. The sample's own table lists about 160,000 clones. Jointly, the top ten make up over 1% of the sample. The specimen was PBMCs. The receptors derive from a woman aged 55 to 70 in good health and CMV-seronegative.

The chain uses TRBV5-4 and TRBJ2-5, with 9 nucleotides matching TRBD2. V lost 3 bases and J lost 10; bases outside the gene matches: 16. CDR1 and CDR2 from the germline V gene are SGHNT and YYREEE (reference sequence). The CDR3 contains 16 residues. This chain's CDR3 is CASSSRQRGGGAYQYF. CDR3 coding DNA: TGTGCCAGCAGCTCCCGACAACGGGGCGGGGGGGCCTACCAGTACTTC.

The J gene is TRBJ2-7, the V gene TRBV5-4, with 10 bases lining up with TRBD1. Germline CDR1 SGHNT, CDR2 YYREEE (reference sequence). CDR3 size: 15 residues. V lost 4 bases to trimming and J lost 4 bases; unmatched junction nucleotides: 8. The CDR3 nucleotides are TGTGCCAGCAGCCCCTCCGGGACAGGGGAGTACGAGCAGTACTTC. It codes for CASSPSGTGEYEQYF.

The chain joins TRBV5-1 to TRBJ1-2; 7 bases map to TRBD1. V was pared by 4 bases and J by 8 bases, with 8 bases of the junction left unmatched. Germline-derived CDR1 and CDR2 are SGHRS and YFSETQ. The CDR3 sequence is 13 residues long. CDR3: CASSRTGDEGYTF. CDR3 in DNA: TGCGCCAGCAGCCGCACAGGGGACGAAGGCTACACCTTC.